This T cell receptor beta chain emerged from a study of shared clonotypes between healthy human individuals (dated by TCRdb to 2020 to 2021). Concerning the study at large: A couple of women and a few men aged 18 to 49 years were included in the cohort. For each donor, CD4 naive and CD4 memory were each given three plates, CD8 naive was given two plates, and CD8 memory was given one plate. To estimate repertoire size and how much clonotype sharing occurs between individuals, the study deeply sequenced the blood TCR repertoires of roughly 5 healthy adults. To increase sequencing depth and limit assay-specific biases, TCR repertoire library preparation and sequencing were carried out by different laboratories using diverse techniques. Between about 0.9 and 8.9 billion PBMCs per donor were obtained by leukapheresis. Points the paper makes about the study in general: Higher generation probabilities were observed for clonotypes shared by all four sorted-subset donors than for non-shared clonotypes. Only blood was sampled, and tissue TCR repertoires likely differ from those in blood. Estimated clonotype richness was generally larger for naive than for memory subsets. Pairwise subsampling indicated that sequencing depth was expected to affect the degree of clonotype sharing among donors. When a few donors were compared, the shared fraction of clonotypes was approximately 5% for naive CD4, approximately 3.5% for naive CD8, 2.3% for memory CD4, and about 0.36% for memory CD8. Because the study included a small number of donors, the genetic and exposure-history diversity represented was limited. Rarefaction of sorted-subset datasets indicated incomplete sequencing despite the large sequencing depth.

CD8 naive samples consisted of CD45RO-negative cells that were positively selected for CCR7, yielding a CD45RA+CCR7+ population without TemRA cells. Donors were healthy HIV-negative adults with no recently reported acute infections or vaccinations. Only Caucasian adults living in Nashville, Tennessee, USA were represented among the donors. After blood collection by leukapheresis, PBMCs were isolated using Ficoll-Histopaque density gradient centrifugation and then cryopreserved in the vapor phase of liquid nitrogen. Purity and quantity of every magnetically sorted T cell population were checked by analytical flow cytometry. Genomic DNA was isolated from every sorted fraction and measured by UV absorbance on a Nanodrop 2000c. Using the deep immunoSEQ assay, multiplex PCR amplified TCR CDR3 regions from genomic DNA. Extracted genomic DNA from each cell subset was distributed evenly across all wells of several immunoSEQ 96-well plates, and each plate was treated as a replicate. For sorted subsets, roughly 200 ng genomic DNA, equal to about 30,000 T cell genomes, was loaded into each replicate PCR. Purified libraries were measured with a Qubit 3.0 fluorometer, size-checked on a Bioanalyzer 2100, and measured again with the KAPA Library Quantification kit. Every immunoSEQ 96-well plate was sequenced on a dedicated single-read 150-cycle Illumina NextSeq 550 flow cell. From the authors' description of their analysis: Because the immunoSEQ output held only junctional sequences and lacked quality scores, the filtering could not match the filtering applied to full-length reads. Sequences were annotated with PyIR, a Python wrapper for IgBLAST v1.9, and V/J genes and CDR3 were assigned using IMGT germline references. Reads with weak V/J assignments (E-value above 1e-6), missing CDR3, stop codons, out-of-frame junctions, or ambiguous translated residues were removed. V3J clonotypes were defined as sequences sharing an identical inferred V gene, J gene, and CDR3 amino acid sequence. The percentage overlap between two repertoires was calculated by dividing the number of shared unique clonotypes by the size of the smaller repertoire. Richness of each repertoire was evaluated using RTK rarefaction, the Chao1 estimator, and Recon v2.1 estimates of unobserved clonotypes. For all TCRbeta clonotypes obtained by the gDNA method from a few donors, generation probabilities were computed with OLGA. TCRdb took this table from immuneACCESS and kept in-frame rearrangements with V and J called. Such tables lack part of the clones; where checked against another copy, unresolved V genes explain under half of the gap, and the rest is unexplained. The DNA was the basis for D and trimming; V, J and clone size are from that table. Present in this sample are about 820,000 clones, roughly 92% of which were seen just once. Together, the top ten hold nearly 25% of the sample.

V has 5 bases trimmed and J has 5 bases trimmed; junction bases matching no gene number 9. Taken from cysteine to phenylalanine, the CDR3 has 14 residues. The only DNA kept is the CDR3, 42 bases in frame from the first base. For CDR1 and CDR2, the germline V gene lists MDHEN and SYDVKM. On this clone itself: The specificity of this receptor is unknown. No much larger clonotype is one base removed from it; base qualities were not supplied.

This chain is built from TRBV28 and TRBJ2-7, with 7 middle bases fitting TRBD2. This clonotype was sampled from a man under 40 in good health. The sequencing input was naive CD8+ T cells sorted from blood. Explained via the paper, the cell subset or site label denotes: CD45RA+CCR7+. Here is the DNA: TGTGCCAGCAGTGACCTAGCGGACATGGACGAGCAGTACTTC. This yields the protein CASSDLADMDEQYF.